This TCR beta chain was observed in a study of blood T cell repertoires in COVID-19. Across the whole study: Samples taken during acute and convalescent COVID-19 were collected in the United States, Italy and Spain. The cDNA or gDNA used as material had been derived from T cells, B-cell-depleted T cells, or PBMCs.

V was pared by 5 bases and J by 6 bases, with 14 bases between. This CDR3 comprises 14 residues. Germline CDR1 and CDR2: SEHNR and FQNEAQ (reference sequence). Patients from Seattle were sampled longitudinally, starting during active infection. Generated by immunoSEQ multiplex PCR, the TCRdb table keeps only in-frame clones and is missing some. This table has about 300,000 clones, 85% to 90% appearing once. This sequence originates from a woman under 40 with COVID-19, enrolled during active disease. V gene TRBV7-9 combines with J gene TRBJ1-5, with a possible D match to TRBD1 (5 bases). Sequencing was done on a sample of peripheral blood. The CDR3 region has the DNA TGTGCCAGCAGCATTCCGGGGGACGGTCAGCCCCAGCATTTT. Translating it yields CASSIPGDGQPQHF.